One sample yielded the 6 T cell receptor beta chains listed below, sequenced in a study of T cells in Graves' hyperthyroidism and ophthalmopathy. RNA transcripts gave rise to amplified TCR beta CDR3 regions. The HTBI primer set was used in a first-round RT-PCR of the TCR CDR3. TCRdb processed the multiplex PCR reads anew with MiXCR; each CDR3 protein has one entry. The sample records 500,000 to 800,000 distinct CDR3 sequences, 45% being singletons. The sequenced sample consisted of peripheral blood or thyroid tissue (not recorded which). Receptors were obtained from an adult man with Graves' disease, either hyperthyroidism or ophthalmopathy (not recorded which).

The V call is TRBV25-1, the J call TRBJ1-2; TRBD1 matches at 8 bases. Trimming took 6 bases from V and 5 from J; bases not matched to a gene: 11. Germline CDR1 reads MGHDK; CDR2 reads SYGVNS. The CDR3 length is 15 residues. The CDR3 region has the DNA TGTGCCAGCAGCCAGGCGGCAGGGGGCCAGTATGGCTACACCTTC. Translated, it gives CASSQAAGGQYGYTF.

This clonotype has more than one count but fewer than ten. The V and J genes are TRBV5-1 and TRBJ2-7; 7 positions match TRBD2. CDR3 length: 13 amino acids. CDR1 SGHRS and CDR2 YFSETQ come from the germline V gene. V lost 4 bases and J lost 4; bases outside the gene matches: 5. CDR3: CASSRDYTYEQYF. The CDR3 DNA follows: TGCGCCAGCAGCCGGGACTACACTTACGAGCAGTACTTC.

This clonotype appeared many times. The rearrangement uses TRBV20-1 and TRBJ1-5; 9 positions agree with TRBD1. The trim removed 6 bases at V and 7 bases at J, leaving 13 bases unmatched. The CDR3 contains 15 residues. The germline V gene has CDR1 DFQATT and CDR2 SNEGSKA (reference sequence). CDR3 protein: CSATARDRDQQPQHF. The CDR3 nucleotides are TGCAGTGCCACAGCCCGGGACAGGGACCAACAGCCCCAGCATTTT.

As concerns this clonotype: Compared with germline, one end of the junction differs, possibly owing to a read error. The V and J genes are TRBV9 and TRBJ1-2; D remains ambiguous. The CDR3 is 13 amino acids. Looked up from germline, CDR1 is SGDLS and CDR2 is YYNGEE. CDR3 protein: CAGSVGPRDGYTF. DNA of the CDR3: TGTGCCGGCAGCGTGGGCCCACGGGATGGCTACACCTTC.

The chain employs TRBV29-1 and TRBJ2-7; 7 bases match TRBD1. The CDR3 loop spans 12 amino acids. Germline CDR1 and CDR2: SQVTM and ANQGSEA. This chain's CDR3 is CRLQTGYHEQYF. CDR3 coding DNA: TGCAGGCTTCAGACAGGGTACCACGAGCAGTACTTC.

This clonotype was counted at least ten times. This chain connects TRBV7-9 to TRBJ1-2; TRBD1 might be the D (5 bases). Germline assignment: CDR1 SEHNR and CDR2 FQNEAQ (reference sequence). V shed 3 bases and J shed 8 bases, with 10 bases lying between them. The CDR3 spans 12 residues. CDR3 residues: CASSFQGRGYTF. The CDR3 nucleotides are TGTGCCAGCAGCTTCCAGGGCCGGGGCTACACCTTC.